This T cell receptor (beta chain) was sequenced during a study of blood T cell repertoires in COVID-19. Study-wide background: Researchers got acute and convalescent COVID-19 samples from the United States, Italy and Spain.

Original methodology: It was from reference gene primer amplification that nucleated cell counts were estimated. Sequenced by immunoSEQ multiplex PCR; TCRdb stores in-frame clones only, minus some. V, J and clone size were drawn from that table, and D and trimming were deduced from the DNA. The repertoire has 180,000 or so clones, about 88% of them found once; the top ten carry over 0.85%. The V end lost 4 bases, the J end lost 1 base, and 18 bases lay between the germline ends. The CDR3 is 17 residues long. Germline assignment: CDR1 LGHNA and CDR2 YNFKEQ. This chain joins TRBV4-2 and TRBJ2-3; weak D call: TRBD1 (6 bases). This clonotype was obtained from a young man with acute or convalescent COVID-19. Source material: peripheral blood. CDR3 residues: CASSPAGTLDGTDTQYF. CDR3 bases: TGTGCCAGCAGCCCCGCCGGGACACTAGACGGCACAGATACGCAGTATTTT.